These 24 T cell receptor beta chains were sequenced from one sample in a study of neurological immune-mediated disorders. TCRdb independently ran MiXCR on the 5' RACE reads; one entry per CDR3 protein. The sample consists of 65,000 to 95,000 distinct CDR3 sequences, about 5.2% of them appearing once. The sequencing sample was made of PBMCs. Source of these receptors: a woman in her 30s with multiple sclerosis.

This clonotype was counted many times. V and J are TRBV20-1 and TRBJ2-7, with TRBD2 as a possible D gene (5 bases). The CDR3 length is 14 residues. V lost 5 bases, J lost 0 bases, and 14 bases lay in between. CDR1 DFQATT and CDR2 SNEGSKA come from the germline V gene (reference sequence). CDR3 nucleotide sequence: TGCAGTGCTGCGCGGGTGGGGAGCTCCTACGAGCAGTACGTC. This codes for CSAARVGSSYEQYV.

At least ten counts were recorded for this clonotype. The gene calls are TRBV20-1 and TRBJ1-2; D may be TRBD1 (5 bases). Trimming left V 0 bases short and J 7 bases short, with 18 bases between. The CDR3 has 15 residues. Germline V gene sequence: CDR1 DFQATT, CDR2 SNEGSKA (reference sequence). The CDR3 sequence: CSARDGGSNPLGYTF. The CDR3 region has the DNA TGCAGTGCTAGAGATGGGGGGTCTAACCCTCTTGGCTACACCTTC.

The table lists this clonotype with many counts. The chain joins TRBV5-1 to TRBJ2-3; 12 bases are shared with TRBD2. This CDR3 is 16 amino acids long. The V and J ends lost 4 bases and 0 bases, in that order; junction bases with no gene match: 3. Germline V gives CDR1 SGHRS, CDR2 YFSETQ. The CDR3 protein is CASSRGLAGSTDTQYF. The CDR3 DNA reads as TGCGCCAGCAGCAGAGGACTAGCGGGGAGCACAGATACGCAGTATTTT.

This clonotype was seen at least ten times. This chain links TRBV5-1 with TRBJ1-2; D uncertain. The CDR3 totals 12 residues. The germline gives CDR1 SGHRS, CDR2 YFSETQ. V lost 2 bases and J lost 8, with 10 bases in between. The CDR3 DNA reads TGCGCCAGCAGCTTTGACACGGCGGGCTACACCTTC. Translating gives CASSFDTAGYTF.

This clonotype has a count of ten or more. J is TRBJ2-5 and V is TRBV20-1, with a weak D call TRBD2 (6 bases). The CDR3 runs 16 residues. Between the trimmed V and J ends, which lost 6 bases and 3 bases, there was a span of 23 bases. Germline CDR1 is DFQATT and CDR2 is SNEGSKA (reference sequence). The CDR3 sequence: CSAVPIAVNSKETQYF. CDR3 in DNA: TGCAGTGCCGTGCCAATAGCGGTTAACTCAAAAGAGACCCAGTACTTC.

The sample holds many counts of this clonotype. The CDR3 coding sequence is TGCAGTGCTAGGGAGGGGGTCATGAACACTGAAGCTTTCTTT. Translated, it gives CSAREGVMNTEAFF. The rearrangement joins TRBV20-1 to TRBJ1-1; tentative D call: TRBD1 (6 bases). V was shortened by 3 bases and J by 0 bases, with 11 bases between the two germline ends. Germline lookup yields CDR1 DFQATT and CDR2 SNEGSKA (reference sequence). The CDR3 covers 14 residues.

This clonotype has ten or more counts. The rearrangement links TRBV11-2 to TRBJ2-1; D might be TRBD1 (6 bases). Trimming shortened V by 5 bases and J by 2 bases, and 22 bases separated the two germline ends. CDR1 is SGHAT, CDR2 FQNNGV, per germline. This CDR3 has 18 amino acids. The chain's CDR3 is CASSTRQSGRDTYNEQFF. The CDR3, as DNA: TGTGCCAGCAGCACGAGACAGTCCGGCAGGGACACCTACAATGAGCAGTTCTTC.

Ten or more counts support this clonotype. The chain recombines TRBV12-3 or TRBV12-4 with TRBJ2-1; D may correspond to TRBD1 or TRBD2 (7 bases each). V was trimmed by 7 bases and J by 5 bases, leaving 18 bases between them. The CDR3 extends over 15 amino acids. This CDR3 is CASTPQGGGHNEQFF. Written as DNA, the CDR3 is TGTGCCAGCACACCGCAGGGGGGAGGGCACAATGAGCAGTTCTTC.

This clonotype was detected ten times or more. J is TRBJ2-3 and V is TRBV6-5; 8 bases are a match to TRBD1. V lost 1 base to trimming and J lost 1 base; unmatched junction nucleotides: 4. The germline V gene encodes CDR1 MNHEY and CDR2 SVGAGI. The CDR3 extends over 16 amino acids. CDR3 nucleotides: TGTGCCAGCAGTTACTTTGGGGGACAGGGCACAGATACGCAGTATTTT. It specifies CASSYFGGQGTDTQYF.

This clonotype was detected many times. CDR3 nucleotides: TGCAGTGCTAGAGATCCTCGGGTCCCCTACAATGAGCAGTTCTTC. Amino acid sequence: CSARDPRVPYNEQFF. The V call is TRBV20-1, the J call TRBJ2-1; D is uncertain. The V end lost 0 bases, the J end lost 2 bases, and 11 bases lay between the germline ends. Germline loops: CDR1 DFQATT, CDR2 SNEGSKA (reference sequence). This CDR3 region has 15 residues.

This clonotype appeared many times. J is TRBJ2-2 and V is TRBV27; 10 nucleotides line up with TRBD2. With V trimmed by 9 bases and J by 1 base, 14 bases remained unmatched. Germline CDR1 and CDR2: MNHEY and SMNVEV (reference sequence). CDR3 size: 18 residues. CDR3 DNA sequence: TGTGCCAGTAGGGGGGGCCTAGCGGGAGTGTGGAACACCGGGGAGCTGTTTTTT. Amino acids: CASRGGLAGVWNTGELFF.

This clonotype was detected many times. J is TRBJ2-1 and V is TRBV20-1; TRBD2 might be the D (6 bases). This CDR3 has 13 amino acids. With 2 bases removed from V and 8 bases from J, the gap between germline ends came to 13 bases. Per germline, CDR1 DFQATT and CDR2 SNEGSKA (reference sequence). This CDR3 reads CSARLARGYEQFF. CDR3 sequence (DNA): TGCAGTGCTAGATTAGCGCGGGGATATGAGCAGTTCTTC.

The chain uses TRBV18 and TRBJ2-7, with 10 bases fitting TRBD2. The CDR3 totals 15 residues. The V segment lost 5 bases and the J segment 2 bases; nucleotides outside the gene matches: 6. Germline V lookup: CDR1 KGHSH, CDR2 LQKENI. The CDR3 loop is CASSMASGGAYEQYV. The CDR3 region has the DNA TGTGCCAGCTCAATGGCCAGCGGGGGGGCCTACGAGCAGTACGTC.

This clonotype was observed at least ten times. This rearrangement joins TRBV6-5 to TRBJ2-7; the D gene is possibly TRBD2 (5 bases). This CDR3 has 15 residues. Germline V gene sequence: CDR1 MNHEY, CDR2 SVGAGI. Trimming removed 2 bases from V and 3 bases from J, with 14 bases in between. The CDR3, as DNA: TGTGCCAGCAGTTACGACCTCGGCGGGTACTACGAGCAGTACTTC. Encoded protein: CASSYDLGGYYEQYF.

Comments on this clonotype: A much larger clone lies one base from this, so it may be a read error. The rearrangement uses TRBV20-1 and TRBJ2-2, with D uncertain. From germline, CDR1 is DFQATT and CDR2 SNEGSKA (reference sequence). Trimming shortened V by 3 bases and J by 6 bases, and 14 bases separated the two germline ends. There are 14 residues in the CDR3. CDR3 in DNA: TGCAGTGCTAGTCAAATACGTAGGTCCGGGGAGCTGTTTTTT. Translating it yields CSASQIRRSGELFF.

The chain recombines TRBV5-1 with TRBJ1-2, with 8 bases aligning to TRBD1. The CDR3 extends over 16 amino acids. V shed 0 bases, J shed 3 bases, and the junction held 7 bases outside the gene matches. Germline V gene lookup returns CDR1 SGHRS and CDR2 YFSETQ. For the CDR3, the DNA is TGCGCCAGCAGCTTGGCCCGGCAGGGGGCGGACTATGGCTACACCTTC. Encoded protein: CASSLARQGADYGYTF.

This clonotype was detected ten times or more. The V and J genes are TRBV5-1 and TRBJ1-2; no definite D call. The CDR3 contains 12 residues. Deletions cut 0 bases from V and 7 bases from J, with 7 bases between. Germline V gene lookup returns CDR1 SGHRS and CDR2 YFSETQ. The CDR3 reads CASSLDTRGYTF. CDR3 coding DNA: TGCGCCAGCAGCTTGGATACCCGTGGCTACACCTTC.

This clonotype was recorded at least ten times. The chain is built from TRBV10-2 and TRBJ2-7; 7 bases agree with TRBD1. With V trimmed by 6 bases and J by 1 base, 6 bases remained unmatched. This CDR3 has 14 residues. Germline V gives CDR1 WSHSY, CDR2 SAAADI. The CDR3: CASRKGTASYEQYF. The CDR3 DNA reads TGCGCCAGCAGGAAGGGGACAGCTTCCTACGAGCAGTACTTC.

The CDR3 DNA reads as TGCAGTGCTAGAGAAGGGAGGGGTGGAAACACCATATATTTT. It specifies CSAREGRGGNTIYF. The chain links TRBV20-1 to TRBJ1-3, with a tentative D call TRBD1 (5 bases). CDR1 is DFQATT, CDR2 SNEGSKA, per germline (reference sequence). Trimming took off 0 bases at V and 3 bases at J, with 9 bases between the two ends. CDR3 length: 14 residues.

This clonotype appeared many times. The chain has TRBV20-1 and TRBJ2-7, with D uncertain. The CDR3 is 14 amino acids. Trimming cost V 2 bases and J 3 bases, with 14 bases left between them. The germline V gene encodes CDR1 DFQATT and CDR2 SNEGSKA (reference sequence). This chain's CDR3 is CSARKPKNLYEQYF. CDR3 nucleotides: TGCAGTGCTAGAAAACCCAAAAACCTCTACGAGCAGTACTTC.

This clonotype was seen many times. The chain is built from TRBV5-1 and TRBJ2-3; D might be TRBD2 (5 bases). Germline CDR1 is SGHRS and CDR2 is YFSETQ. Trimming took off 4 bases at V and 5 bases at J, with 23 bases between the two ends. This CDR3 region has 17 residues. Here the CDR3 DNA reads TGCGCCAGCAGCCTAGCCCCTGTCTCGCTGGGTTTAGATACGCAGTATTTT. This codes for CASSLAPVSLGLDTQYF.

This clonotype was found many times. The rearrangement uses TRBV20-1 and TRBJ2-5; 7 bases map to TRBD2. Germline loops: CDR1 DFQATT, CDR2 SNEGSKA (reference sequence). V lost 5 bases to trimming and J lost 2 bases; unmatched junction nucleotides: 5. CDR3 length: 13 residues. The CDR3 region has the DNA TGCAGTGCTTTTGGGACTACGCAAGAGACCCAGTACTTC. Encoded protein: CSAFGTTQETQYF.

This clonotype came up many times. The CDR3 DNA follows: TGCAGTGCTACTCTGTCTAGCGGAAACAATGAGCAGTTCTTC. Protein: CSATLSSGNNEQFF. The chain links TRBV20-1 to TRBJ2-1, with 7 bases fitting TRBD2. Germline V gene data show CDR1 as DFQATT and CDR2 as SNEGSKA (reference sequence). The CDR3 loop spans 14 amino acids. Trimming cost V 4 bases and J 5 bases; bases outside gene matches: 8.

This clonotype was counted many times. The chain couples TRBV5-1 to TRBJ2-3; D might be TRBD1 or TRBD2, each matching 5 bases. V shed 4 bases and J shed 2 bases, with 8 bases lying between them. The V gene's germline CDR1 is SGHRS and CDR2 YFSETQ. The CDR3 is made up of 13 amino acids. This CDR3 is CASSSGHTDTQYF. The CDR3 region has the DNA TGCGCCAGCAGCAGCGGACACACAGATACGCAGTATTTT.